Each of the 31 T cell receptor beta chains below was sequenced from the same sample in a study of T cells in Graves' hyperthyroidism and ophthalmopathy. RNA transcripts provided the source from which TCR beta CDR3 regions were amplified. The study used the HTBI primer set for a first-round RT-PCR of the TCR CDR3. TCRdb called the multiplex PCR reads again in MiXCR, with one record for every CDR3 protein. Among more than 500,000 distinct CDR3 sequences listed, around 15% were seen once. The material sequenced was blood. The receptors here all came from a woman younger than 45 with Graves' ophthalmopathy.

The V gene is TRBV6-8, the J gene TRBJ1-2, with D possibly matching TRBD1 (6 bases). Germline CDR1 is MNHGY and CDR2 is SAAAGT. V gave up 0 bases and J gave up 1 base, with 6 bases separating them. The CDR3 runs to 14 residues. The CDR3 is CASSYSDSNYGYTF. CDR3 coding DNA: TGTGCCAGCAGTTACTCGGACAGTAACTATGGCTACACCTTC.

This clonotype was seen ten or more times. The V and J genes are TRBV20-1 and TRBJ2-1; TRBD2 aligns across 7 bases. Trimming took 3 bases from V and 0 from J; bases not matched to a gene: 8. Germline V gene data show CDR1 as DFQATT and CDR2 as SNEGSKA (reference sequence). The CDR3 sequence is 16 residues long. The CDR3 DNA follows: TGCAGTGCTAGTGAGGGGCGGGGGTTCTCCTACAATGAGCAGTTCTTC. Amino acid sequence: CSASEGRGFSYNEQFF.

This clonotype was detected many times. The chain recombines TRBV7-2 with TRBJ2-7; 8 nucleotides line up with TRBD2. V was pared by 4 bases and J by 6 bases, with 5 bases of the junction left unmatched. The CDR3 is made up of 13 amino acids. CDR1 SGHTA and CDR2 FQGNSA come from the germline V gene. The CDR3 sequence is CASSSVAGSEQYF. The DNA of the CDR3 is TGTGCCAGCAGCTCTGTAGCGGGATCCGAGCAGTACTTC.

This clonotype was detected many times. The V gene is TRBV20-1, the J gene TRBJ2-1; TRBD1 or TRBD2 may be the D gene (5 bases each). Germline V gene data show CDR1 as DFQATT and CDR2 as SNEGSKA (reference sequence). V was pared by 3 bases and J by 5 bases, with 11 bases between. The CDR3 consists of 13 residues. CDR3 sequence reads: CSASWGRNNEQFF. DNA of the CDR3: TGCAGTGCTAGTTGGGGGAGAAACAATGAGCAGTTCTTC.

The genes are TRBV29-1 and TRBJ2-7; 13 nucleotides line up with TRBD2. CDR3 size: 17 residues. Germline CDR1 is SQVTM and CDR2 is ANQGSEA. The V gene end was trimmed by 4 bases and the J gene end by 5 bases; junction bases not matched to a gene: 14. CDR3 loop: CSVVSGTSGMAGDEQYF. The CDR3 nucleotides read TGCAGCGTTGTTTCCGGGACTAGCGGGATGGCGGGGGACGAGCAGTACTTC.

The V gene is TRBV27, the J gene TRBJ2-7, with 13 bases matching TRBD2. The CDR3 has 15 amino acids. CDR1 and CDR2 (germline): MNHEY, SMNVEV (reference sequence). Trimming removed 6 bases from V and 3 bases from J; junction bases left unmatched: 5. CDR3 bases: TGTGCCAGCAGGCCTGGGACTAGCGGGAACTACGAGCAGTACTTC. Amino acids: CASRPGTSGNYEQYF.

In this sample, this clonotype turned up many times. The chain links TRBV5-1 to TRBJ2-7; the match to TRBD1 covers 8 bases. Losses at the gene ends were 3 bases for V and 2 bases for J; bases not matched to a gene: 4. This CDR3 comprises 14 residues. Germline loops: CDR1 SGHRS, CDR2 YFSETQ. CDR3: CASSSTGVAYEQYF. Here the CDR3 DNA reads TGCGCCAGCAGCTCGACAGGGGTAGCCTACGAGCAGTACTTC. Drawing the rest from reference TRBV5-1 and TRBJ2-7, the complete variable domain is KAGVTQTPRYLIKTRGQQVTLSCSPISGHRSVSWYQQTPGQGLQFLFEYFSETQRNKGNFPGRFSGRQFSNSRSEMNVSTLELGDSALYLCASSSTGVAYEQYFGPGTRLTVT.

The V gene is TRBV6-1, the J gene TRBJ2-2; maybe TRBD2 (5 bases). The CDR3 is 14 amino acids. The V end lost 5 bases, the J end lost 7 bases, and 14 bases lay between the germline ends. Germline-derived CDR1 and CDR2 are MNHNS and SASEGT. The CDR3 DNA reads TGTGCCAGCAGTCGGACGGGGTCAGACGGGGAGCTGTTTTTT. It yields the protein CASSRTGSDGELFF.

This clonotype was detected a few times. The chain couples TRBV20-1 to TRBJ2-1, with TRBD2 identical over 7 bases. Germline assignment: CDR1 DFQATT and CDR2 SNEGSKA (reference sequence). The ends lost 3 bases at V and 8 bases at J; junction bases unmatched: 13. The CDR3 runs 15 residues. As DNA, the CDR3 is TGCAGTGCTAGCGGGTTTCGGACTAGTGACGATGAGCAGTTCTTC. This gives the protein CSASGFRTSDDEQFF.

This clonotype was seen at least ten times. This chain joins TRBV28 and TRBJ2-4, with no clear D. V lost 5 bases to trimming and J lost 0 bases, with 8 bases between them. CDR1 and CDR2 (germline): MDHEN, SYDVKM. The CDR3 covers 14 residues. CDR3 sequence (DNA): TGTGCCAGCAGTCGGGCGGTAGCCAAAAACATTCAGTACTTC. It yields the protein CASSRAVAKNIQYF. Filled out from reference TRBV28 and TRBJ2-4, the complete variable domain reads DVKVTQSSRYLVKRTGEKVFLECVQDMDHENMFWYRQDPGLGLRLIYFSYDVKMKEKGDIPEGYSVSREKKERFSLILESASTNQTSMYLCASSRAVAKNIQYFGAGTRLSVL.

The sample holds a few counts of this clonotype. The chain employs TRBV6-5 and TRBJ2-1; no clear D. Germline lookup yields CDR1 MNHEY and CDR2 SVGAGI. V dropped 0 bases and J dropped 6 bases, with 6 bases sitting between them. This CDR3 is built from 13 residues. CDR3: CASSYSTRNEQFF. The CDR3, as DNA: TGTGCCAGCAGTTACTCGACACGCAATGAGCAGTTCTTC.

This clonotype has ten or more counts. The chain combines TRBV11-3 with TRBJ2-2; 7 nucleotides match TRBD1. CDR1 and CDR2 (germline): SGHNT, YENEEA. V lost 1 base and J lost 4; bases outside the gene matches: 3. The CDR3 is 15 residues long. CDR3 coding DNA: TGTGCCAGCAGCTTAGGACAGGGAAGCACCGGGGAGCTGTTTTTT. Translated, it gives CASSLGQGSTGELFF.

A note on this clonotype: This may be a read error, as it is one base from a much larger clone. V gene TRBV5-6 combines with J gene TRBJ2-1, with 12 bases matching TRBD2. This CDR3 region has 15 residues. Germline CDR1 and CDR2: SGHDT and YYEEEE. J was trimmed by 15 bases and V by 1 base; bases with no gene match: 11. The CDR3, as DNA: TGTGCCAGCAGCTTGTGGAGACAGACTAGCGGGAGTTGGTTCTTC. Its protein is CASSLWRQTSGSWFF. The whole variable domain, remainder taken from reference TRBV5-6 and TRBJ2-1, is DAGVTQSPTHLIKTRGQQVTLRCSPKSGHDTVSWYQQALGQGPQFIFQYYEEEERQRGNFPDRFSGHQFPNYSSELNVNALLLGDSALYLCASSLWRQTSGSWFFGPGTRLTVL.

This clonotype was found many times. The chain joins TRBV7-2 to TRBJ2-3; no clear D. The germline V and J ends were trimmed by 1 base and 0 bases, with 8 bases remaining between them. CDR1 SGHTA and CDR2 FQGNSA come from the germline V gene. The CDR3 loop spans 15 amino acids. CDR3 bases: TGTGCCAGCAGCTTAGTGGGTACTAGCACAGATACGCAGTATTTT. The encoded protein is CASSLVGTSTDTQYF.

The genes are TRBV28 and TRBJ2-7, with 9 bases aligning to TRBD2. The CDR3 length is 14 residues. From germline, CDR1 is MDHEN and CDR2 SYDVKM. The V and J ends lost 2 bases and 5 bases, in that order; junction bases with no gene match: 4. The CDR3 bases are TGTGCCAGCAGTTTACCTAGCGGGAAGGACGAGCAGTACTTC. Translating it yields CASSLPSGKDEQYF. The full variable domain, with the rest looked up from reference TRBV28 and TRBJ2-7, is DVKVTQSSRYLVKRTGEKVFLECVQDMDHENMFWYRQDPGLGLRLIYFSYDVKMKEKGDIPEGYSVSREKKERFSLILESASTNQTSMYLCASSLPSGKDEQYFGPGTRLTVT.

Turning to this clonotype: This may be a read error, as it is one base from a much larger clone. The chain has TRBV12-3 or TRBV12-4 and TRBJ1-1; D ambiguous. CDR3 length: 15 residues. Trimming shortened V by 4 bases and J by 1 base, and 13 bases separated the two germline ends. CDR3 coding DNA: TGTGCCAGCAGTTCGCCGGCAGGAAAGAACACTGAAGCTTTCTTT. Translation gives CASSSPAGKNTEAFF.

Remarks on this clonotype: One end of the junction does not line up with germline, which may come from a read error. The V and J genes are TRBV28 and TRBJ2-1; TRBD2 matches at 9 bases. This CDR3 comprises 15 residues. In germline, CDR1 is MDHEN, CDR2 SYDVKM. The CDR3 region is CTSSWVSGSDNEQFF. Here the CDR3 DNA reads TGTACCAGCAGTTGGGTTAGCGGGAGTGACAATGAGCAGTTCTTC.

This clonotype was detected many times. One junction end disagrees with the germline gene, perhaps due to a read error. This chain connects TRBV3-1 to TRBJ1-4, with a possible D match to TRBD1 (5 bases). The CDR3 has 14 residues. Germline CDR1 LGHDT, CDR2 YNNKEL (reference sequence). CDR3 DNA sequence: TGTGCCAGCAGTCAAGGGACGGTTCCTGAAAAACTGTTTTTT. This translates into CASSQGTVPEKLFF.

The table lists this clonotype with a few counts. This chain connects TRBV14 to TRBJ2-7, with D unclear. V was shortened by 1 base and J by 2 bases, with 15 bases between the two germline ends. The CDR3 totals 16 residues. The germline CDR1 and CDR2 sequences are SGHDN and FVKESK. CDR3 amino acids: CASSQVTPSRAYEQYF. The CDR3 region has the DNA TGTGCCAGCAGCCAAGTTACCCCCTCTAGGGCCTACGAGCAGTACTTC.

This clonotype was picked up many times. V gene TRBV9 combines with J gene TRBJ2-1; TRBD2 aligns across 10 bases. Germline values: CDR1 SGDLS, CDR2 YYNGEE. The trim removed 5 bases at V and 6 bases at J, leaving 2 bases unmatched. The CDR3 is made up of 13 amino acids. The CDR3, as DNA: TGTGCCAGCAGTTGGACTAGCGGCAATGAGCAGTTCTTC. Protein sequence: CASSWTSGNEQFF.

This chain joins TRBV6-2 or TRBV6-3 and TRBJ1-2; weak D call: TRBD1 (5 bases). Germline loops: CDR1 MNHEY, CDR2 SVGEGT. The CDR3 consists of 14 residues. Trimming shortened V by 4 bases and J by 2 bases, and 11 bases separated the two germline ends. CDR3 region: CASSSTGPNYGYTF. In DNA, the CDR3 is TGTGCCAGCAGTTCTACGGGGCCCAACTATGGCTACACCTTC.

This clonotype was counted a single time. This may be a read error: a much more frequent sequence differs by one nucleotide. V usage is TRBV7-2 and J usage is TRBJ1-5; 9 bases line up with TRBD1. There are 14 residues in the CDR3. The J segment lost 5 bases and the V segment lost 6 bases, leaving 5 bases of the junction unmatched. Germline V lookup: CDR1 SGHTA, CDR2 FQGNSA. Written as DNA, the CDR3 is TGTGCCAGCAGTTTTACAGGGGGCGATCAGCCCCAGCATTTT. Amino acid sequence: CASSFTGGDQPQHF.

Notes on this clonotype: A much bigger clone sits one base away, suggesting this may be a read error. V gene TRBV5-1 combines with J gene TRBJ2-5, with 8 bases that match TRBD1. The CDR3 is 14 residues long. Germline values: CDR1 SGHRS, CDR2 YFSETQ. Here the CDR3 DNA reads TGCGCCGGCAGACTCGACAGGGGACAAGAGACCCAGTACTTC. This sequence encodes CAGRLDRGQETQYF.

Ten or more counts support this clonotype. This chain joins TRBV29-1 and TRBJ1-1; D remains unclear. The V gene's germline CDR1 is SQVTM and CDR2 ANQGSEA. This CDR3 is built from 11 residues. V was clipped by 4 bases and J by 5 bases, with 8 bases between them. CDR3 bases: TGCAGCGTTGTCGGTGGGACTGAAGCTTTCTTT. Protein: CSVVGGTEAFF.

This clonotype has just a few counts. The rearrangement uses TRBV6-2 or TRBV6-3 and TRBJ2-3, with 10 bases lining up with TRBD2. The CDR3 loop spans 12 amino acids. From germline, CDR1 is MNHEY and CDR2 SVGEGT. Trimming at V came to 8 bases and at J to 14 bases, leaving 10 bases not matched to a gene. DNA of the CDR3: TGTGCCAGCGCTCGATCTAGCGGGAGTTGGTATTTT. This encodes CASARSSGSWYF.

With regard to this clonotype: The germline gene is not matched at one end of the junction; a read error may be the cause. The chain combines TRBV7-2 with TRBJ2-7; D is ambiguous. This CDR3 is 14 amino acids long. Germline lookup yields CDR1 SGHTA and CDR2 FQGNSA. The CDR3 DNA is TGTGCCAGCAACTTAGCCAGGAGCTCCTACGAGCAGTACTTC. As protein: CASNLARSSYEQYF.

This chain joins TRBV14 and TRBJ2-1, with TRBD2 as a possible D gene (6 bases). CDR3 size: 16 residues. V shed 2 bases and J shed 3 bases, with 14 bases lying between them. Germline CDR1 reads SGHDN; CDR2 reads FVKESK. The CDR3 is CASSQFGGTDYNEQFF. CDR3 bases: TGTGCCAGCAGCCAATTCGGAGGGACGGACTACAATGAGCAGTTCTTC.

The rearrangement links TRBV19 to TRBJ2-1; 7 positions match TRBD1. The CDR3 extends over 11 amino acids. From germline, CDR1 is LNHDA and CDR2 SQIVND (reference sequence). The V gene end was trimmed by 10 bases and the J gene end by 7 bases; junction bases not matched to a gene: 4. The CDR3 sequence is CATETGNEQFF. CDR3 coding DNA: TGTGCCACCGAGACAGGGAATGAGCAGTTCTTC.

Only a few counts were recorded for this clonotype. The chain carries TRBV14 and TRBJ2-5, with D possibly matching TRBD2 (6 bases). Trimming took 1 base from V and 4 from J, leaving 10 bases between them. The CDR3 runs 14 residues. In germline, CDR1 is SGHDN, CDR2 FVKESK. The CDR3 DNA is TGTGCCAGCAGCCAAGCGGGAGTTCTAGAGACCCAGTACTTC. Protein product: CASSQAGVLETQYF. Full variable domain (remainder filled in from reference TRBV14 and TRBJ2-5): EAGVTQFPSHSVIEKGQTVTLRCDPISGHDNLYWYRRVMGKEIKFLLHFVKESKQDESGMPNNRFLAERTGGTYSTLKVQPAELEDSGVYFCASSQAGVLETQYFGPGTRLLVL.

The chain recombines TRBV6-4 with TRBJ2-3, with TRBD2 identical over 10 bases. CDR1 MRHNA and CDR2 SNTAGT come from the germline V gene. V was pared by 6 bases and J by 6 bases, with 12 bases of the junction left unmatched. This CDR3 has 16 amino acids. The CDR3 DNA sequence: TGTGCCAGCAGCAACTCAGCGGGAGGGCCAACGGATACGCAGTATTTT. It yields the protein CASSNSAGGPTDTQYF.

The chain links TRBV20-1 to TRBJ2-3; TRBD2 agrees at 14 bases. The CDR3 loop spans 16 amino acids. In germline, CDR1 is DFQATT, CDR2 SNEGSKA (reference sequence). Trimming removed 0 bases from V and 5 bases from J; junction bases left unmatched: 4. The CDR3 sequence is CSARDRTSGRIDTQYF. The CDR3 coding sequence is TGCAGTGCTAGAGATAGGACTAGCGGGAGGATAGATACGCAGTATTTT.